Each of the 14 T cell receptor beta chains below was sequenced from the same sample in a study of beta chain features in type 1 diabetes (dated by TCRdb to the late 2010s). Libraries were prepared through the immunoSEQ multiplex PCR assay. The High Capacity cDNA Reverse Transcription Kit was used to reverse transcribe all of the isolated RNA, meaning that expressed TCRB transcripts were what got sequenced. TCRdb mirrors the immuneACCESS table, restricted to in-frame sequences. Some clones are absent from its copies; in checked studies, under half trace to an unresolved V gene, and the reason for the others is unknown. This sample comprises 300,000 to 450,000 clones, around a fifth of them detected only once. Under 0.055% of the sample is taken by the ten largest. Specimen: naive CD4+ T cells from blood. The cell subset or site label of this sample denotes: true naive CD4+ T cells. The receptors come from a young woman in good health.

The genes are TRBV19 and TRBJ1-2; D is perhaps TRBD1 (5 bases). Trimming left V 7 bases short and J 5 bases short, with 17 bases between. The length of the CDR3 is 14 residues. Germline CDR1 LNHDA, CDR2 SQIVND (reference sequence). CDR3 DNA: TGTGCCAGTAACTCGGGGGAAACGAGATATGGCTACACCTTC. Its protein product is CASNSGETRYGYTF.

This rearrangement joins TRBV30 to TRBJ2-1; 7 nucleotides line up with TRBD2. The V and J ends lost 5 bases and 9 bases, in that order; junction bases with no gene match: 7. This CDR3 contains 12 residues. The germline V gene encodes CDR1 GTSNPN and CDR2 SVGIG (reference sequence). The CDR3 reads CAWSAREGEQFF. In DNA form, the CDR3 reads TGTGCCTGGTCGGCGAGGGAGGGTGAGCAGTTCTTC. The full variable domain, in which reference TRBV30 and TRBJ2-1 provide the parts outside the CDR3, is SQTIHQWPATLVQPVGSPLSLECTVEGTSNPNLYWYRQAAGRGLQLLFYSVGIGQISSEVPQNLSASRPQDRQFILSSKKLLLSDSGFYLCAWSAREGEQFFGPGTRLTVL.

This clone was counted only a few times. The rearrangement uses TRBV2 and TRBJ2-5; D might be TRBD2 (6 bases). The CDR3 consists of 12 residues. Trimming cost V 2 bases and J 7 bases, with 8 bases left between them. Germline V gene data show CDR1 as SNHLY and CDR2 as FYNNEI. As DNA, the CDR3 is TGTGCCAGCAGTGAACGGAGGGGGACCCAGTACTTC. Amino acids: CASSERRGTQYF. Variable domain in full (rest from reference TRBV2 and TRBJ2-5): EPEVTQTPSHQVTQMGQEVILRCVPISNHLYFYWYRQILGQKVEFLVSFYNNEISEKSEIFDDQFSVERPDGSNFTLKIRSTKLEDSAMYFCASSERRGTQYFGPGTRLLVL.

This clone showed up just a few times. The genes are TRBV4-2 and TRBJ2-2; possible D gene TRBD2, 7 bases. Looked up from germline, CDR1 is LGHNA and CDR2 is YNFKEQ. The V end was cut by 4 bases, the J end by 4 bases, with 16 bases between. This CDR3 comprises 16 residues. The CDR3 protein is CASSPFGGGGTGELFF. For the CDR3, the DNA is TGTGCCAGCAGCCCCTTCGGGGGAGGGGGCACCGGGGAGCTGTTTTTT.

The chain is built from TRBV29-1 and TRBJ1-2, with 9 bases identical to TRBD1. Germline-derived CDR1 and CDR2 are SQVTM and ANQGSEA. Trimming removed 5 bases from V and 8 bases from J; junction bases left unmatched: 12. CDR3 size: 14 residues. CDR3 protein: CSVSAGQGLWGYTF. DNA for the CDR3: TGCAGCGTTTCGGCGGGACAGGGTTTGTGGGGCTACACCTTC.

Only a few counts were recorded for this clone. The chain joins TRBV7-9 to TRBJ1-2, with D unclear. CDR3 length: 14 amino acids. CDR1 is SEHNR, CDR2 FQNEAQ, per germline (reference sequence). Trimming took 3 bases from V and 3 from J, leaving 11 bases between them. The CDR3 bases are TGTGCCAGCAGCTTCTCGGGAGGACACTATGGCTACACCTTC. Residues: CASSFSGGHYGYTF. Full variable domain (remainder filled in from reference TRBV7-9 and TRBJ1-2): DTGVSQNPRHKITKRGQNVTFRCDPISEHNRLYWYRQTLGQGPEFLTYFQNEAQLEKSRLLSDRFSAERPKGSFSTLEIQRTEQGDSAMYLCASSFSGGHYGYTFGSGTRLTVV.

This clone was counted between two and nine times. The chain uses TRBV6-5 and TRBJ1-1, with D unclear. This CDR3 contains 15 residues. CDR1 is MNHEY and CDR2 is SVGAGI in the germline V gene. V was shortened by 0 bases and J by 1 base, with 9 bases between the two germline ends. The CDR3 loop is CASSYSNYKNTEAFF. DNA of the CDR3: TGTGCCAGCAGTTACTCGAACTACAAGAACACTGAAGCTTTCTTT.

This clone has a handful of counts. The J gene is TRBJ2-3, the V gene TRBV7-2; D gene ambiguous. The CDR3 length is 12 residues. Germline-derived CDR1 and CDR2 are SGHTA and FQGNSA. Trimming took 4 bases from V and 2 from J, leaving 4 bases between them. CDR3 coding DNA: TGTGCCAGCAGCTCTCCCACAGATACGCAGTATTTT. It is translated as CASSSPTDTQYF.

The rearrangement uses TRBV15 and TRBJ2-1; D not resolved. The CDR3 has 15 amino acids. The ends were cut back, 0 bases at V and 7 bases at J, with 13 bases in the middle. Germline assignment: CDR1 LNHNV and CDR2 YYDKDF (reference sequence). The CDR3 here is CATSRDRSPRNEQFF. The CDR3, as DNA: TGTGCCACCAGCAGAGATCGAAGCCCACGGAATGAGCAGTTCTTC.

This clone was found a few times. V gene TRBV4-1 combines with J gene TRBJ2-6; 7 positions match TRBD1. The CDR3 runs to 20 residues. Germline-derived CDR1 and CDR2 are MGHRA and YSYEKL. V lost 2 bases and J lost 0; bases outside the gene matches: 13. The CDR3 DNA is TGCGCCAGCAGCCAACCCGGACCCGGGACAGAGAGCTCTGGGGCCAACGTCCTGACTTTC. Translated: CASSQPGPGTESSGANVLTF.

This clone was seen only a few times. The gene calls are TRBV9 and TRBJ2-7, with 8 nucleotides matching TRBD2. CDR1 is SGDLS and CDR2 is YYNGEE in the germline V gene. With V trimmed by 2 bases and J by 4 bases, 8 bases remained unmatched. The CDR3 is made up of 15 amino acids. The CDR3 protein is CASSVEAGVGYEQYF. The CDR3 nucleotides are TGTGCCAGCAGCGTTGAAGCGGGGGTCGGATACGAGCAGTACTTC.

V and J are TRBV5-1 and TRBJ2-4; 9 bases are shared with TRBD1. V was clipped by 4 bases and J by 6 bases; unmatched bases: 8. The CDR3 is 15 residues long. Germline CDR1 SGHRS, CDR2 YFSETQ. CDR3 region: CASSARTGDRNIQYF. The DNA for the CDR3 is TGCGCCAGCAGCGCTAGGACAGGGGACAGAAACATTCAGTACTTC.

The J gene is TRBJ2-7, the V gene TRBV23-1; 9 nucleotides agree with TRBD2. TRBV23-1 is placed among ORFs of uncertain function. V lost 11 bases, J lost 2 bases, and 7 bases stayed unmatched. This CDR3 region has 13 residues. CDR3 coding DNA: TGCGCCGCAGGAAGCGGGAGGCCCTACGAGCAGTACTTC. Its translation: CAAGSGRPYEQYF.

The J gene is TRBJ2-6, the V gene TRBV5-6; TRBD1 matches 7 bases. The CDR3 sequence is 15 residues long. Trimming took 5 bases from V and 4 from J; bases not matched to a gene: 6. Germline V CDR1 and CDR2: SGHDT, YYEEEE. This CDR3 is CASSYRGTGANVLTF. Written as DNA, the CDR3 is TGTGCCAGCAGTTACAGGGGTACCGGGGCCAACGTCCTGACTTTC.